This T cell receptor (beta chain) was captured in a study of blood T cells in healthy people across ages. Broader study findings: It was held that the diversity estimates obtained from one million T cells were underestimates.

The use of a sample-barcoded 5' primer and a J-beta primer mix characterized a second PCR of roughly 6 to 11 cycles. A template-switch adaptor with 12 random nucleotides tagged each cDNA molecule. In TCRdb, the 5' RACE reads were re-called with MiXCR into one record per CDR3 protein. The data contain about 2 million distinct CDR3 sequences, around half of them singletons. On this clonotype itself: Its antigen is currently unknown.

The sequence was obtained from a woman in her 40s in good health. Sequencing input: blood.

The chain's CDR3 is CASSHKVIGEAETQYF. The CDR3 nucleotides read TGCGCCAGCAGCCATAAAGTTATCGGGGAGGCAGAGACCCAGTACTTC. The J gene is TRBJ2-5, the V gene TRBV5-1; D is perhaps TRBD2 (6 bases). V shed 4 bases and J shed 4 bases, with 20 bases lying between them. The germline CDR1 and CDR2 sequences are SGHRS and YFSETQ. The CDR3 has 16 amino acids.